This T cell receptor (beta chain) was found in a study of shared clonotypes between healthy human individuals. The V segment lost 7 bases and the J segment 0 bases; nucleotides outside the gene matches: 10. The CDR3 runs to 17 residues. Per germline, CDR1 MGHRA and CDR2 YSYEKL. Study-wide points: Compared with memory subsets, naive subsets generally had larger estimated richness.

The genomic DNA of each subset was split evenly across several immunoSEQ plates. This table comes from immunoSEQ multiplex PCR, and its TCRdb copy is limited to in-frame clones, with some not included. The sample includes about 1 million clones, 65% to 75% of them seen just once. The donor population consisted of healthy HIV-negative adults with no recent acute infections or vaccinations. As concerns this clone: Its antigen remains unknown.

The sequence was collected from a young man in good health. The sample taken for sequencing was memory CD4+ T cells sorted from blood. Subset specified: CD45RA-negative fraction. V usage is TRBV4-1 and J usage is TRBJ1-5; 9 positions match TRBD1. The CDR3 loop is CASTSGTGTDSNQPQHF. The CDR3 nucleotides read TGCGCCAGCACCTCCGGGACAGGGACCGATAGCAATCAGCCCCAGCATTTT.